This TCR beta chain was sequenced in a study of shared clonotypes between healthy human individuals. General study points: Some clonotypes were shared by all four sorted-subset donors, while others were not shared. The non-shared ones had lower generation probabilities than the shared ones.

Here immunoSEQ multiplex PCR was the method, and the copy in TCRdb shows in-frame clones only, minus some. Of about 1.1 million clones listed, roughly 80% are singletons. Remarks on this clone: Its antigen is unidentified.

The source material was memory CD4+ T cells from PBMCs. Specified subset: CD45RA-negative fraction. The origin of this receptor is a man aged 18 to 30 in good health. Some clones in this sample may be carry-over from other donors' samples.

The CDR3, as DNA: TGTGCCAGCAGCCTCGGAAAGGAGCAGTTCTTC. Translating it yields CASSLGKEQFF. The J gene is TRBJ2-1, the V gene TRBV28; D unresolved. This CDR3 region has 11 residues. Trimming took 6 bases from V and 10 from J, leaving 10 bases between them. CDR1 is MDHEN, CDR2 SYDVKM, per germline.